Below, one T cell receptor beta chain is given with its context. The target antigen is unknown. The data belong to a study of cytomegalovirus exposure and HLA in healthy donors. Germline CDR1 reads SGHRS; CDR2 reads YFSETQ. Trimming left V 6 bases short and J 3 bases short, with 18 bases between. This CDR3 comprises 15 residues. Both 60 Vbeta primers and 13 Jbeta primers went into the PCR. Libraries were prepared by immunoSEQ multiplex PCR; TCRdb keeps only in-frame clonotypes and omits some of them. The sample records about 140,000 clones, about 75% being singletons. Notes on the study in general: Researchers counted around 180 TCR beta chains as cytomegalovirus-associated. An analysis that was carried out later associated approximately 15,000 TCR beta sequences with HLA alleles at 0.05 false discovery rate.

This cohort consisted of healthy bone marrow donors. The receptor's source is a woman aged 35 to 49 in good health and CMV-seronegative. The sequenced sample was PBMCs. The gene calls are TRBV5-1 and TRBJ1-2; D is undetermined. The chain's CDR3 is CASTSGVVSDYGYTF. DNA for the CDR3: TGCGCCAGCACCTCCGGAGTGGTTTCGGACTATGGCTACACCTTC.